The 26 T cell receptor beta chains given below trace back to one sample, sequenced in a study of T cell responses to AZD1222 COVID-19 vaccine. Assay used: immunoSEQ multiplex PCR; TCRdb lists only in-frame clones, some missing. The table lists 120,000 or so clones, 85% to 90% of them singletons. The sample consisted of peripheral blood, taken on day 0 of AZD1222 vaccination. The receptors originated from an adult in good health.

The genes are TRBV30 and TRBJ1-5, with D unresolved. The CDR3 is made up of 13 amino acids. V lost 1 base to trimming and J lost 4 bases, with 8 bases between them. The germline CDR1 and CDR2 sequences are GTSNPN and SVGIG (reference sequence). In DNA, the CDR3 is TGTGCCTGGAGTGGGATCTTAAATCAGCCCCAGCATTTT. It specifies CAWSGILNQPQHF. The whole variable domain, remainder taken from reference TRBV30 and TRBJ1-5, is SQTIHQWPATLVQPVGSPLSLECTVEGTSNPNLYWYRQAAGRGLQLLFYSVGIGQISSEVPQNLSASRPQDRQFILSSKKLLLSDSGFYLCAWSGILNQPQHFGDGTRLSIL.

V is TRBV7-2 and J is TRBJ2-1; D is perhaps TRBD2 (6 bases). The CDR3 contains 14 residues. Germline loops: CDR1 SGHTA, CDR2 FQGNSA. Trimming left V 6 bases short and J 10 bases short, with 19 bases between. CDR3 loop: CASSEGAGRTEQFF. Here the CDR3 DNA reads TGTGCCAGCAGTGAGGGAGCGGGCCGGACCGAGCAGTTCTTC.

The count of this clone is one. V gene TRBV30 combines with J gene TRBJ1-2; D is ambiguous. V was trimmed by 3 bases and J by 3 bases, leaving 5 bases between them. Germline V gene sequence: CDR1 GTSNPN, CDR2 SVGIG (reference sequence). The CDR3 is 11 amino acids. The CDR3 reads CAWRIDYGYTF. The CDR3 DNA reads as TGTGCCTGGAGGATAGACTATGGCTACACCTTC.

The rearrangement links TRBV7-2 to TRBJ2-3; D is unresolved. Germline CDR1 is SGHTA and CDR2 is FQGNSA. Trimming left V 0 bases short and J 5 bases short, with 9 bases between. The CDR3 totals 14 residues. As DNA, the CDR3 is TGTGCCAGCAGCTTAGCAGGGTTGGTAGATACGCAGTATTTT. This encodes CASSLAGLVDTQYF.

CDR3 DNA: TGTGCCAGCAGCTTGAACAGGGGCTCTAGATCCCTCTTCTACGAGCAGTACTTC. It is translated as CASSLNRGSRSLFYEQYF. This chain joins TRBV5-4 and TRBJ2-7; TRBD1 agrees at 7 bases. J gave up 3 bases and V 1 base, and 16 bases lay outside the gene matches. The CDR3 contains 18 residues. Germline V lookup: CDR1 SGHNT, CDR2 YYREEE (reference sequence).

This chain joins TRBV2 and TRBJ2-3, with no clear D. The germline CDR1 and CDR2 sequences are SNHLY and FYNNEI. V was trimmed by 1 base and J by 5 bases, leaving 16 bases between them. The CDR3 spans 16 residues. The CDR3 DNA reads as TGTGCCAGCAGTGAAGGAGCCCTTAAGGCGGTAGATACGCAGTATTTT. Residues: CASSEGALKAVDTQYF.

CDR3 sequence reads: CASSPVGRVLYNEQFF. The DNA of the CDR3 is TGTGCCAGCAGCCCCGTAGGCAGGGTACTATACAATGAGCAGTTCTTC. The chain links TRBV7-7 to TRBJ2-1; perhaps TRBD1 as D (5 bases). CDR3 length: 16 amino acids. The V end was cut by 5 bases, the J end by 4 bases, with 18 bases between. CDR1 and CDR2 from the germline V gene are SSHAT and FNYEAQ (reference sequence).

V is TRBV20-1 and J is TRBJ1-2, with 7 bases matching TRBD1. The ends lost 5 bases at V and 8 bases at J; junction bases unmatched: 5. CDR1 and CDR2 (germline): DFQATT, SNEGSKA (reference sequence). The CDR3 extends over 11 amino acids. Written as DNA, the CDR3 is TGCAGTGCTGGACGGACAGGCGGCTACACCTTC. This encodes CSAGRTGGYTF.

The chain carries TRBV18 and TRBJ1-6, with 9 bases identical to TRBD1. CDR3 length equals 15 residues. CDR1 is KGHSH, CDR2 LQKENI, per germline. The junction had 6 bases not matched to a gene; V was cut back by 5 bases and J by 7 bases. The CDR3 protein is CASSSGQGRNSPLHF. CDR3 coding DNA: TGTGCCAGCTCATCGGGACAGGGCCGAAATTCACCCCTCCACTTT.

This clone was found once. V usage is TRBV28 and J usage is TRBJ1-2; no definite D call. Looked up from germline, CDR1 is MDHEN and CDR2 is SYDVKM. Trimming took 7 bases from V and 4 from J, leaving 16 bases between them. The CDR3 runs 14 residues. The CDR3 reads CASTFPDGIYGYTF. CDR3 nucleotide sequence: TGTGCCAGCACTTTCCCCGACGGAATCTATGGCTACACCTTC.

The V call is TRBV6-5, the J call TRBJ1-2; the match to TRBD1 covers 8 bases. The J segment lost 5 bases and the V segment lost 6 bases, leaving 8 bases of the junction unmatched. This CDR3 region has 14 residues. Germline V gene data show CDR1 as MNHEY and CDR2 as SVGAGI. CDR3 sequence reads: CASRGTGGSYGYTF. The CDR3 coding sequence is TGTGCCAGCAGAGGGACAGGCGGTAGTTATGGCTACACCTTC.

The chain carries TRBV2 and TRBJ1-1, with 7 positions matching TRBD1. With V trimmed by 6 bases and J by 3 bases, 7 bases remained unmatched. Germline assignment: CDR1 SNHLY and CDR2 FYNNEI. CDR3 length: 14 amino acids. CDR3 region: CASRTGKGDTEAFF. The CDR3 nucleotides read TGTGCCAGCAGGACAGGGAAAGGCGACACTGAAGCTTTCTTT. The whole variable domain, remainder taken from reference TRBV2 and TRBJ1-1, is EPEVTQTPSHQVTQMGQEVILRCVPISNHLYFYWYRQILGQKVEFLVSFYNNEISEKSEIFDDQFSVERPDGSNFTLKIRSTKLEDSAMYFCASRTGKGDTEAFFGQGTRLTVV.

The rearrangement uses TRBV28 and TRBJ2-1, with TRBD2 matching over 14 bases. Germline assignment: CDR1 MDHEN and CDR2 SYDVKM. The CDR3 extends over 16 amino acids. The trim removed 3 bases at V and 8 bases at J, leaving 6 bases unmatched. CDR3 nucleotide sequence: TGTGCCAGCAGTTTGGTGGGGACTAGCGGGAGTGATGAGCAGTTCTTC. Its protein is CASSLVGTSGSDEQFF.

The chain joins TRBV29-1 to TRBJ1-1, with a tentative D call TRBD1 (5 bases). The CDR3 consists of 13 residues. The germline V and J ends were trimmed by 4 bases and 5 bases, with 14 bases remaining between them. CDR1 and CDR2 from the germline V gene are SQVTM and ANQGSEA. CDR3 protein: CSVGTGGWTEAFF. Here the CDR3 DNA reads TGCAGCGTTGGGACGGGGGGTTGGACTGAAGCTTTCTTT.

V gene TRBV29-1 combines with J gene TRBJ2-3; D is uncertain. This CDR3 comprises 13 residues. Trimming removed 4 bases at V and 8 bases at J, with 16 bases between. Germline V gene data show CDR1 as SQVTM and CDR2 as ANQGSEA. This chain's CDR3 is CSVGPTGDGTQYF. Written as DNA, the CDR3 is TGCAGCGTTGGCCCCACCGGTGATGGTACGCAGTATTTT.

The rearrangement uses TRBV7-3 and TRBJ2-7; D gene unclear. Deletions cut 5 bases from V and 5 bases from J, with 13 bases between. The CDR3 extends over 13 amino acids. CDR1 SGHTA and CDR2 FQGTGA come from the germline V gene. CDR3 in DNA: TGTGCCAGCAGCATCTCGGTGAGCGACGAGCAGTACTTC. The encoded protein is CASSISVSDEQYF.

This clone was seen once. The V and J genes are TRBV7-9 and TRBJ2-7; TRBD1 aligns across 7 bases. Germline CDR1 SEHNR, CDR2 FQNEAQ (reference sequence). V shed 6 bases and J 5 bases; nucleotides not matched to a gene: 10. The CDR3 contains 14 residues. CDR3 nucleotides: TGTGCCAGCAGTTCCGGGACAGCGGCGGACGAGCAGTACTTC. This translates into CASSSGTAADEQYF.

The sample holds one count of this clone. The rearrangement links TRBV29-1 to TRBJ2-3; 9 bases line up with TRBD2. Germline V lookup: CDR1 SQVTM, CDR2 ANQGSEA. V lost 5 bases, J lost 3 bases, and 12 bases stayed unmatched. This CDR3 spans 16 amino acids. The CDR3: CSVQSWAGGLTDTQYF. As DNA, the CDR3 is TGCAGCGTTCAAAGTTGGGCGGGAGGGCTGACAGATACGCAGTATTTT.

This chain connects TRBV19 to TRBJ2-3, with TRBD2 matching 12 bases. Germline values: CDR1 LNHDA, CDR2 SQIVND (reference sequence). V gave up 8 bases and J gave up 4 bases; unmatched junction bases: 4. CDR3 length: 14 residues. Here the CDR3 reads CASATSGSADTQYF. CDR3 DNA: TGTGCCAGTGCGACTAGCGGGAGCGCAGATACGCAGTATTTT.

J is TRBJ1-2 and V is TRBV28, with TRBD1 matching 9 bases. This CDR3 contains 14 residues. Germline lookup yields CDR1 MDHEN and CDR2 SYDVKM. With V trimmed by 2 bases and J by 7 bases, 5 bases remained unmatched. The CDR3 sequence: CASSLEGQGSGYTF. CDR3 bases: TGTGCCAGCAGTTTAGAGGGACAGGGTAGTGGCTACACCTTC.

The chain couples TRBV6-1 to TRBJ2-3; D is uncertain. V shed 3 bases and J shed 2 bases, with 9 bases lying between them. Germline CDR1 MNHNS, CDR2 SASEGT. CDR3 length equals 14 residues. The CDR3 sequence is CASSDWPTTDTQYF. The CDR3 DNA follows: TGTGCCAGCAGTGATTGGCCGACCACAGATACGCAGTATTTT.

The genes are TRBV24-1 and TRBJ2-3; 13 bases map to TRBD2. Germline V gene lookup returns CDR1 KGHDR and CDR2 SFDVKD. With 3 bases clipped from V and 4 bases from J, the junction kept 9 bases outside the gene matches. The CDR3 covers 18 residues. CDR3 sequence: CATSDPRTSGSRADTQYF. CDR3 coding DNA: TGTGCCACCAGTGATCCAAGGACTAGCGGGAGTCGGGCAGATACGCAGTATTTT.

The DNA of the CDR3 is TGTGCCAGCTTCAGACAGCACACTAACTATGGCTACACCTTC. Translating it yields CASFRQHTNYGYTF. V and J are TRBV21-1 and TRBJ1-2; the D call of TRBD1 is as the table states it, not checked on the DNA. TRBV21-1 is a documented pseudogene. The CDR3 has 14 residues.

The chain combines TRBV10-1 with TRBJ1-3; no clear D. CDR1 and CDR2 from the germline V gene are WNHNN and SYGVQD (reference sequence). This CDR3 has 12 residues. Trimming stripped 7 bases from V and 0 bases from J, with 4 bases between. CDR3 sequence (DNA): TGCGCCAGCAAGGACTCTGGAAACACCATATATTTT. Translation gives CASKDSGNTIYF.

The chain is built from TRBV24-1 and TRBJ2-5; 9 nucleotides align to TRBD2. Germline-derived CDR1 and CDR2 are KGHDR and SFDVKD. CDR3 length equals 14 residues. The V and J ends lost 1 base and 4 bases, in that order; junction bases with no gene match: 0. This CDR3 is CATSDLLAGETQYF. CDR3 nucleotides: TGTGCCACCAGTGATTTACTAGCGGGAGAGACCCAGTACTTC.

V gene TRBV6-6 combines with J gene TRBJ2-7; 8 positions agree with TRBD1. This CDR3 spans 14 amino acids. CDR1 MNHNY and CDR2 SVGAGI come from the germline V gene (reference sequence). The V and J ends lost 4 bases and 3 bases, in that order; junction bases with no gene match: 5. The chain's CDR3 is CASSSTGDGYEQYF. The CDR3 DNA sequence: TGTGCCAGCAGTTCGACAGGGGATGGCTACGAGCAGTACTTC.